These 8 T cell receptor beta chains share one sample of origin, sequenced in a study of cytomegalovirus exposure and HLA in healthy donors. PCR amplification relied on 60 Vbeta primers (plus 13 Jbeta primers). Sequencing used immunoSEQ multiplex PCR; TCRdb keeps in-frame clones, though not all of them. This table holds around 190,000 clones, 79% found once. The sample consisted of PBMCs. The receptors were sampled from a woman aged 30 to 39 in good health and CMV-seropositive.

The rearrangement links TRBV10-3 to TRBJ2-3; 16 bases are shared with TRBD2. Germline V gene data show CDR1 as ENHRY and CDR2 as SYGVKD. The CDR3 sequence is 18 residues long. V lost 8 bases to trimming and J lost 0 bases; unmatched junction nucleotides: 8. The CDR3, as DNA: TGTGCCATCTGGACCGGGACTAGCGGGGGGGCGAGCACAGATACGCAGTATTTT. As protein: CAIWTGTSGGASTDTQYF.

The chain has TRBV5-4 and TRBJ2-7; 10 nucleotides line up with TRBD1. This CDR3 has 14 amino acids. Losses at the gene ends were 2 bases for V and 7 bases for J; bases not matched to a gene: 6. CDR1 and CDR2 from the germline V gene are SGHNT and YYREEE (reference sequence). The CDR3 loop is CASSLDRGHREQYF. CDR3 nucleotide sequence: TGTGCCAGCAGCTTAGACAGGGGGCATAGAGAGCAGTACTTC.

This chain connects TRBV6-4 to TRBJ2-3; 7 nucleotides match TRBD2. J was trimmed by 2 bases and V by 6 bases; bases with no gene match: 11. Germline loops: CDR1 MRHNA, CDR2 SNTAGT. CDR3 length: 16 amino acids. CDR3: CASSPLRGGTTDTQYF. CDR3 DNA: TGTGCCAGCAGCCCCTTACGGGGAGGGACCACAGATACGCAGTATTTT.

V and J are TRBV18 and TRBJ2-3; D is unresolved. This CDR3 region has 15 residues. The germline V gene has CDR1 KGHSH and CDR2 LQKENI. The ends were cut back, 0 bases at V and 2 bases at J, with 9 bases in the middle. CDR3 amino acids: CASSPPEWPTDTQYF. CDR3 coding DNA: TGTGCCAGCTCACCACCGGAGTGGCCCACAGATACGCAGTATTTT.

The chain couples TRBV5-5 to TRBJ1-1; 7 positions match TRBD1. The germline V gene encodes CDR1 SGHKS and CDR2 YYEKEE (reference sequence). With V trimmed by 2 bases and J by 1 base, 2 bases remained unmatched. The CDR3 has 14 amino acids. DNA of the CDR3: TGTGCCAGCAGCTTCCGGGACAGGAACACTGAAGCTTTCTTT. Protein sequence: CASSFRDRNTEAFF. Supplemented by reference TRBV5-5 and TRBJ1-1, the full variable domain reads DAGVTQSPTHLIKTRGQQVTLRCSPISGHKSVSWYQQVLGQGPQFIFQYYEKEERGRGNFPDRFSARQFPNYSSELNVNALLLGDSALYLCASSFRDRNTEAFFGQGTRLTVV.

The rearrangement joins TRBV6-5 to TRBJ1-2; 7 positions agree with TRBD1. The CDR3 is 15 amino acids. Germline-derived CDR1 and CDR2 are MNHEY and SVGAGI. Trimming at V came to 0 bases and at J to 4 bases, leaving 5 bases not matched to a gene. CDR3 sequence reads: CASSYSRGLTYGYTF. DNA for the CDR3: TGTGCCAGCAGTTACTCGAGGGGGCTGACCTATGGCTACACCTTC.

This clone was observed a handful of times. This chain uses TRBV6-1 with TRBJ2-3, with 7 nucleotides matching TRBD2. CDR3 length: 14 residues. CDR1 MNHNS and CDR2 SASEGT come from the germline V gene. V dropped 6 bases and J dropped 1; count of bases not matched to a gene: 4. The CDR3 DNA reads TGTGCCAGCAGGGCTGCGGGAGGCACAGATACGCAGTATTTT. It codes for CASRAAGGTDTQYF.

CDR3 nucleotide sequence: TGTGCCAGCAGCCCAGCCGTACCTAGCCTCTTATCCTACGAGCAGTACTTC. Its protein is CASSPAVPSLLSYEQYF. The chain links TRBV14 to TRBJ2-7; D perhaps matches TRBD2 (5 bases). The CDR3 totals 17 residues. V was trimmed by 4 bases and J by 1 base, leaving 20 bases between them. Germline-derived CDR1 and CDR2 are SGHDN and FVKESK.